The following is a T cell receptor (beta chain) sequence with its context. Its antigen remains unknown. Random hexamers served to reverse transcribe roughly 0.5 to 1 ug RNA. TCRdb independently ran MiXCR on the immunoSEQ multiplex PCR reads; one entry per CDR3 protein. The sample comprises 120,000 or so distinct CDR3 sequences, 90% to 95% of which are singletons, and more than 0.095% rests with the top ten. This CDR3 spans 15 amino acids. The V and J ends lost 4 bases and 5 bases respectively, with 16 bases between them. Germline V gene data show CDR1 as SGHNT and CDR2 as YYREEE (reference sequence). These data come from a study of CD8 T cells in Susac syndrome. Notes on the study in general: An acknowledgment was made by the study that its TCR sequencing and HLA analysis involved relatively few individuals.

TEMRA cells were FACS-enriched, with CD8+ and CD4+ T cells isolated negatively. The clonotype was recovered from a human donor in good health. The chain is built from TRBV5-4 and TRBJ1-5; D perhaps matches TRBD1 (6 bases). Source material: CD4+ T cells from PBMCs. The CDR3 sequence: CASSRDMGRDQPQHF. The CDR3 bases are TGTGCCAGCAGCCGGGACATGGGCAGGGATCAGCCCCAGCATTTT.